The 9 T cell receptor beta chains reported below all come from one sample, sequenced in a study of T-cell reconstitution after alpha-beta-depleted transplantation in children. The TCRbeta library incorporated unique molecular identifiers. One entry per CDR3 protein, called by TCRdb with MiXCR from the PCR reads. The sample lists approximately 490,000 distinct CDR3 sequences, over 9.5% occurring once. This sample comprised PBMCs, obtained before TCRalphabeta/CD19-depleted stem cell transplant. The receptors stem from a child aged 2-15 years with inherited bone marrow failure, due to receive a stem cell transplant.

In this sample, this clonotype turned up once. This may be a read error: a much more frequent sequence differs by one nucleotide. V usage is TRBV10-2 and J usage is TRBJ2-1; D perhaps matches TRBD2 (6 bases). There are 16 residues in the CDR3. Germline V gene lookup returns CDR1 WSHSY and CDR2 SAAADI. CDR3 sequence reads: CASSDYGRWAYNGQFF. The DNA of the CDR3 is TGCGCCAGCAGTGATTACGGGAGATGGGCCTACAATGGGCAGTTCTTC.

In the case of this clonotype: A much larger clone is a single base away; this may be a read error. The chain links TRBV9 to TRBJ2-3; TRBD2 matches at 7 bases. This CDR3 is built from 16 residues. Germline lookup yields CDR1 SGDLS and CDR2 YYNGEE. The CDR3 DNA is TGTGCCAGCAGCTTCTCCCGGGAGACTAGCACAGATACGCGGTATTTT. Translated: CASSFSRETSTDTRYF.

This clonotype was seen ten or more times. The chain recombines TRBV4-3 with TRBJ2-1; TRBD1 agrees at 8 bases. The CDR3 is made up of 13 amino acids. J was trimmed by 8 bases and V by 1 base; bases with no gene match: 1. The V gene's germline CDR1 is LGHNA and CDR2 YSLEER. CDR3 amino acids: CASSQGQGYEQFF. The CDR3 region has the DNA TGCGCCAGCAGCCAAGGACAGGGGTATGAGCAGTTCTTC.

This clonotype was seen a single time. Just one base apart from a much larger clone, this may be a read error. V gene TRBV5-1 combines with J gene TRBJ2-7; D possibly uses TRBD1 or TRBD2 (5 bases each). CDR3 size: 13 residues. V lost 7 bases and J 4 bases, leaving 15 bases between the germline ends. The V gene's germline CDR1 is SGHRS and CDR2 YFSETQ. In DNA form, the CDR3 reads TGCGCCAGCCAGTTAGGGACGGGTTACGAGCAGTACTTC. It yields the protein CASQLGTGYEQYF.

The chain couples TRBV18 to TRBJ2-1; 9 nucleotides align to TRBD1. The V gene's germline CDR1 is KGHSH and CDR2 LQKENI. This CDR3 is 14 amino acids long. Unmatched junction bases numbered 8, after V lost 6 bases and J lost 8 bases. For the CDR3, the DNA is TGTGCCAGCTCGCCTGGACAGGGGAGGGATGAGCAGTTCTTC. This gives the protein CASSPGQGRDEQFF.

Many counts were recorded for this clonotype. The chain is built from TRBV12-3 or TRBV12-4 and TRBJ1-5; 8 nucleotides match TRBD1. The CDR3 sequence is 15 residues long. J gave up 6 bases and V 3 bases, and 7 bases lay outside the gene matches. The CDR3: CASSFDRGEGQPQHF. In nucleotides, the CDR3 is TGTGCCAGCAGTTTTGACAGGGGCGAAGGTCAGCCCCAGCATTTT.

CDR3 nucleotide sequence: TGCAGCGTTGAAGGTGTCCTAGCGGGAGCGAGTATCTCTAGCACAGATACGCAGTATTTT. Translation: CSVEGVLAGASISSTDTQYF. This chain connects TRBV29-1 to TRBJ2-3; TRBD2 matches at 10 bases. CDR3 size: 20 residues. CDR1 SQVTM and CDR2 ANQGSEA come from the germline V gene. V shed 1 base and J 0 bases; nucleotides not matched to a gene: 16.

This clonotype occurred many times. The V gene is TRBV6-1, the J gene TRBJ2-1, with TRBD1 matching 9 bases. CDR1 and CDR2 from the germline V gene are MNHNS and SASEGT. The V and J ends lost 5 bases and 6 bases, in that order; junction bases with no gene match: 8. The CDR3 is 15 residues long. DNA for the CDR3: TGTGCCAGCAGTCCCGGACAGGGGAGGGTCAATGAGCAGTTCTTC. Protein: CASSPGQGRVNEQFF.

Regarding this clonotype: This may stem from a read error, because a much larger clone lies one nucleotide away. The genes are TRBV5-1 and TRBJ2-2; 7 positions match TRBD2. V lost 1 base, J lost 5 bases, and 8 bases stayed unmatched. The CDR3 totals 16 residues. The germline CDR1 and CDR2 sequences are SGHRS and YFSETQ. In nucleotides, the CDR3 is TGCGCCAGCAGCTTGTTTGCGGGAGCTGGGACCGGGGAGCTGTTTTTT. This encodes CASSLFAGAGTGELFF.